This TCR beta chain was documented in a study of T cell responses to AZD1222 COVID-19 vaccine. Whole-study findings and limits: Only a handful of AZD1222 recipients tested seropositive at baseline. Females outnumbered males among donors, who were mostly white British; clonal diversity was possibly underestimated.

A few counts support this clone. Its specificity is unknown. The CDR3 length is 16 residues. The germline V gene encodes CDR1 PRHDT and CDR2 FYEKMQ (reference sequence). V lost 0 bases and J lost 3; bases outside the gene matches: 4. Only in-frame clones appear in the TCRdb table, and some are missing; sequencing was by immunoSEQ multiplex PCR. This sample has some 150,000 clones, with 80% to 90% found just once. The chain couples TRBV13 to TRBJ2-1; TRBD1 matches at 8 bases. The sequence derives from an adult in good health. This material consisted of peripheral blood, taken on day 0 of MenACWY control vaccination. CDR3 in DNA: TGTGCCAGCAGCTTAGGCAGGGGGCAGGGCTACAATGAGCAGTTCTTC. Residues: CASSLGRGQGYNEQFF.